This TCR beta chain was recovered during a study of Ad26.COV2.S vaccination and SARS-CoV-2 variants. Sequencing was performed with immunoSEQ multiplex PCR; in TCRdb, only in-frame clones are kept and a portion is missing. The sample lists about 320,000 clones; about 86% were seen once. Study-wide findings and caveats: Reported findings describe substantial breadth in spike-specific CD8+ and CD4+ T cell responses following vaccination.

Trimming took 0 bases from V and 0 from J, leaving 12 bases between them. Germline values: CDR1 SGHAT, CDR2 FQNNGV. CDR3 size: 18 residues. As concerns this clone: Its antigen is undetermined.

The treatment: 15 to 20 received Ad26.COV2.S at low or high dose, single or two shots; five or six received placebo; per-sample allocation not given. The study sampled participants on day 63 after the first vaccine or placebo injection. This clonotype was obtained from a person between 18 and 65 years old who received the Ad26.COV2.S COVID-19 vaccine or a placebo. V is TRBV11-2 and J is TRBJ2-6; D is unclear. Sequences were derived from peripheral blood, sampled in a trial of Ad26.COV2.S vaccine versus placebo. CDR3 bases: TGTGCCAGCAGCTTAGATCTTTCCCCTTACTCTGGGGCCAACGTCCTGACTTTC. Translating gives CASSLDLSPYSGANVLTF.